Listed here are 27 T cell receptor beta chains from one sample, sequenced in a study of shared clonotypes between healthy human individuals. Assay: immunoSEQ multiplex PCR; the TCRdb copy retains only in-frame clones and omits some. This table holds more than 1,200,000 clones, just under 99% found once. Sequenced sample: naive CD4+ T cells sorted from blood. Subset of the sample: CD45RA+ positively selected. The source of these receptors is a man aged 30 to 45 in good health.

Of note for this clone: In the same sample, other DNA sequences code for this CDR3. The chain has TRBV28 and TRBJ1-2, with D unclear. Trimming shortened V by 2 bases and J by 4 bases, and 5 bases separated the two germline ends. The CDR3 is made up of 12 amino acids. Germline CDR1 reads MDHEN; CDR2 reads SYDVKM. CDR3 amino acids: CASSLRFYGYTF. In nucleotides, the CDR3 is TGTGCCAGCAGTTTAAGGTTCTATGGCTACACCTTC.

A word on this clone: Other DNA sequences within the sample encode an identical CDR3. The V call is TRBV9, the J call TRBJ2-2; a weak D match, TRBD2 (6 bases). Trimming cost V 2 bases and J 0 bases, with 11 bases left between them. The CDR3 totals 16 residues. Germline V gene lookup returns CDR1 SGDLS and CDR2 YYNGEE. Written as DNA, the CDR3 is TGTGCCAGCAGCGTCGGGGGAGCAGCGAACACCGGGGAGCTGTTTTTT. Translating it yields CASSVGGAANTGELFF. Full variable domain (rest looked up from reference TRBV9 and TRBJ2-2): DSGVTQTPKHLITATGQRVTLRCSPRSGDLSVYWYQQSLDQGLQFLIQYYNGEERAKGNILERFSAQQFPDLHSELNLSSLELGDSALYFCASSVGGAANTGELFFGEGSRLTVL.

A single count supports this clone. The rearrangement uses TRBV7-9 and TRBJ2-7; 11 bases match TRBD2. From germline, CDR1 is SEHNR and CDR2 FQNEAQ (reference sequence). The CDR3 extends over 14 amino acids. The V and J ends lost 6 bases and 3 bases, in that order; junction bases with no gene match: 4. In DNA form, the CDR3 reads TGTGCCAGCAGTCGACTAGCGGGGTACTACGAGCAGTACTTC. The encoded protein is CASSRLAGYYEQYF.

The V call is TRBV7-6, the J call TRBJ2-7; 8 bases match TRBD1. This CDR3 region has 16 residues. Germline lookup yields CDR1 SGHVS and CDR2 FNYEAQ. V dropped 2 bases and J dropped 2; count of bases not matched to a gene: 8. The CDR3 region has the DNA TGTGCCAGCAGCTTACGATCCGGGACAGGAACCTACGAGCAGTACTTC. Encoded protein: CASSLRSGTGTYEQYF.

In regard to this clone: Other DNA sequences within the sample encode an identical CDR3. The chain carries TRBV30 and TRBJ2-7; D may match TRBD1 or TRBD2 (5 bases each). V was shortened by 3 bases and J by 2 bases, with 8 bases between the two germline ends. The CDR3 is 12 amino acids. The germline V gene encodes CDR1 GTSNPN and CDR2 SVGIG (reference sequence). CDR3 DNA: TGTGCCTGGAGGACGGGGCCCTACGAGCAGTACTTC. Protein product: CAWRTGPYEQYF.

The genes are TRBV7-9 and TRBJ2-5; D perhaps matches TRBD1 (7 bases). Germline CDR1 and CDR2: SEHNR and FQNEAQ (reference sequence). CDR3 length: 15 residues. The V and J ends lost 5 bases and 4 bases respectively, with 17 bases between them. The CDR3 DNA reads as TGTGCCAGCAGCCCGTCAGGGGGGCATGGAGAGACCCAGTACTTC. Protein product: CASSPSGGHGETQYF.

The chain combines TRBV5-1 with TRBJ2-1; no firm D call. Trimming stripped 0 bases from V and 3 bases from J, with 16 bases between. Per the germline V gene, CDR1 is SGHRS and CDR2 is YFSETQ. This CDR3 has 17 residues. The CDR3 is CASSLVSAPNFYNEQFF. CDR3 nucleotide sequence: TGCGCCAGCAGCTTGGTATCCGCCCCTAATTTCTACAATGAGCAGTTCTTC.

The rearrangement links TRBV19 to TRBJ2-6; D not certain. Germline assignment: CDR1 LNHDA and CDR2 SQIVND (reference sequence). CDR3 length: 13 amino acids. The V gene lost 6 bases and the J gene lost 2 bases, with 5 bases spanning the gap. CDR3 amino acids: CASSLTGANVLTF. The CDR3 DNA follows: TGTGCCAGTAGCCTAACTGGGGCCAACGTCCTGACTTTC.

The V and J genes are TRBV10-2 and TRBJ2-7; 9 bases align to TRBD2. The germline gives CDR1 WSHSY, CDR2 SAAADI. This CDR3 comprises 12 residues. The V and J ends lost 8 bases and 1 base, in that order; junction bases with no gene match: 0. The CDR3 coding sequence is TGCGCCAGCCTAGCGGGGTCCTACGAGCAGTACTTC. Its translation is CASLAGSYEQYF.

The J gene is TRBJ1-1, the V gene TRBV28; 9 bases line up with TRBD1. CDR3 length: 12 amino acids. V shed 5 bases, J shed 11 bases, and the junction held 6 bases outside the gene matches. CDR1 and CDR2 from the germline V gene are MDHEN and SYDVKM. CDR3 protein: CASSPTGGMAFF. CDR3 nucleotide sequence: TGTGCCAGCAGTCCGACAGGGGGTATGGCTTTCTTT.

This clone was seen once. The CDR3 spells CATSRAGLAAYEQYF. The DNA of the CDR3 is TGTGCCACCAGCAGAGCGGGACTAGCGGCCTACGAGCAGTACTTC. The rearrangement links TRBV15 to TRBJ2-7, with 11 bases identical to TRBD2. With 1 base clipped from V and 2 bases from J, the junction kept 1 base outside the gene matches. Germline V gene data show CDR1 as LNHNV and CDR2 as YYDKDF (reference sequence). The CDR3 is made up of 15 amino acids. Full variable domain (missing parts from reference TRBV15 and TRBJ2-7): DAMVIQNPRYQVTQFGKPVTLSCSQTLNHNVMYWYQQKSSQAPKLLFHYYDKDFNNEADTPDNFQSRRPNTSFCFLDIRSPGLGDTAMYLCATSRAGLAAYEQYFGPGTRLTVT.

Concerning this clone itself: Other DNA sequences in this sample translate to the same CDR3. The J gene is TRBJ2-7, the V gene TRBV28, with unresolved D. Trimming shortened V by 2 bases and J by 1 base, and 9 bases separated the two germline ends. Germline V gene sequence: CDR1 MDHEN, CDR2 SYDVKM. CDR3 length: 14 residues. CDR3 loop: CASSLLVGSYEQYF. The CDR3 DNA reads as TGTGCCAGCAGTTTACTTGTGGGTTCCTACGAGCAGTACTTC.

The J gene is TRBJ1-1, the V gene TRBV2; D is unresolved. Trimming took 6 bases from V and 4 from J, leaving 15 bases between them. The CDR3 is made up of 14 amino acids. Germline lookup yields CDR1 SNHLY and CDR2 FYNNEI. The CDR3, as DNA: TGTGCCAGCAGCCGAGAGAGGGAAACCACTGAAGCTTTCTTT. It translates to CASSRERETTEAFF.

V usage is TRBV7-2 and J usage is TRBJ2-1; 7 bases are a match to TRBD1. CDR1 and CDR2 from the germline V gene are SGHTA and FQGNSA. The CDR3 sequence is 11 residues long. The V segment lost 7 bases and the J segment 11 bases; nucleotides outside the gene matches: 5. The CDR3 here is CASKGQNKQFF. In nucleotides, the CDR3 is TGTGCCAGCAAGGGACAGAATAAGCAGTTCTTC.

This rearrangement joins TRBV6-5 to TRBJ1-5; TRBD1 is a possible D gene (6 bases). V was trimmed by 6 bases and J by 4 bases, leaving 16 bases between them. The V gene's germline CDR1 is MNHEY and CDR2 SVGAGI. CDR3 length: 15 residues. CDR3 residues: CASSSIDRPNQPQHF. CDR3 nucleotides: TGTGCCAGCAGCTCAATTGACAGGCCAAATCAGCCCCAGCATTTT.

J is TRBJ1-5 and V is TRBV28; D not resolved. CDR1 is MDHEN, CDR2 SYDVKM, per germline. The CDR3 contains 17 residues. Trimming took off 5 bases at V and 5 bases at J, with 22 bases between the two ends. CDR3 nucleotides: TGTGCCAGCAGTAGGGCCATGATTGTTTTTCGACATCAGCCCCAGCATTTT. Its translation: CASSRAMIVFRHQPQHF.

This clone was recorded once. The gene calls are TRBV5-4 and TRBJ2-5, with TRBD1 identical over 9 bases. With 3 bases clipped from V and 5 bases from J, the junction kept 5 bases outside the gene matches. This CDR3 has 14 amino acids. The germline CDR1 and CDR2 sequences are SGHNT and YYREEE (reference sequence). The CDR3 nucleotides are TGTGCCAGCAGCTCGACAGGGGGTCAGGAGACCCAGTACTTC. It encodes CASSSTGGQETQYF.

This clone appeared once. V is TRBV5-1 and J is TRBJ2-2; 12 nucleotides line up with TRBD2. The germline CDR1 and CDR2 sequences are SGHRS and YFSETQ. The CDR3 length is 16 residues. Germline trimming cut 4 bases from V and 4 bases from J; bases unmatched to any gene: 5. CDR3 nucleotide sequence: TGCGCCAGCAGCACGGGACTAGCGGGCGCCACCGGGGAGCTGTTTTTT. It encodes CASSTGLAGATGELFF.

This chain joins TRBV6-1 and TRBJ2-3; D might be TRBD1 or TRBD2, each matching 6 bases. Germline V gene lookup returns CDR1 MNHNS and CDR2 SASEGT. V was clipped by 6 bases and J by 6 bases, with 13 bases between them. This CDR3 spans 13 amino acids. The CDR3 sequence: CASSFRGQDTQYF. CDR3 in DNA: TGTGCCAGCAGCTTCCGGGGGCAGGATACGCAGTATTTT.

This rearrangement joins TRBV5-4 to TRBJ2-7; no definite D call. Germline V gene lookup returns CDR1 SGHNT and CDR2 YYREEE (reference sequence). This CDR3 comprises 14 residues. The V and J ends lost 2 bases and 0 bases respectively, with 9 bases between them. The CDR3 loop is CASSFDPRSYEQYF. The CDR3 DNA is TGTGCCAGCAGCTTTGACCCCCGCTCCTACGAGCAGTACTTC.

This chain uses TRBV5-1 with TRBJ2-5; the D is unclear. This CDR3 spans 13 amino acids. The germline V and J ends were trimmed by 0 bases and 6 bases, with 9 bases remaining between them. Germline V gene sequence: CDR1 SGHRS, CDR2 YFSETQ. This CDR3 is CASSLGPTQTQYF. The CDR3 DNA sequence: TGCGCCAGCAGCTTGGGGCCCACGCAGACCCAGTACTTC.

V usage is TRBV7-9 and J usage is TRBJ2-1; no firm D call. Looked up from germline, CDR1 is SEHNR and CDR2 is FQNEAQ (reference sequence). V was shortened by 5 bases and J by 7 bases, with 18 bases between the two germline ends. The CDR3 covers 15 residues. This chain's CDR3 is CASSVVRSFVNEQFF. In DNA form, the CDR3 reads TGTGCCAGCAGCGTCGTTCGTAGCTTTGTAAATGAGCAGTTCTTC.

The chain has TRBV27 and TRBJ2-3, with TRBD2 matching 13 bases. V was clipped by 6 bases and J by 6 bases; unmatched bases: 6. Germline-derived CDR1 and CDR2 are MNHEY and SMNVEV (reference sequence). This CDR3 has 15 residues. CDR3 region: CASRGWTSGSDTQYF. The CDR3 DNA follows: TGTGCCAGCAGGGGTTGGACTAGCGGGAGTGATACGCAGTATTTT.

The gene calls are TRBV7-2 and TRBJ1-1; 9 positions match TRBD1. V lost 4 bases to trimming and J lost 11 bases; unmatched junction nucleotides: 2. In germline, CDR1 is SGHTA, CDR2 FQGNSA. This CDR3 contains 11 residues. In DNA, the CDR3 is TGTGCCAGCAGCTGGACAGGGGCCGCTTTCTTT. As protein: CASSWTGAAFF.

This clone has just one count. V is TRBV7-8 and J is TRBJ2-2; TRBD1 matches 8 bases. The CDR3 totals 16 residues. V was pared by 0 bases and J by 6 bases, with 6 bases of the junction left unmatched. Germline assignment: CDR1 SGHVS and CDR2 FQNEAQ. The CDR3 coding sequence is TGTGCCAGCAGCTTAGCGGCAGGGGGCGGTTCCGGGGAGCTGTTTTTT. Translated: CASSLAAGGGSGELFF.

This chain joins TRBV5-6 and TRBJ2-5; 13 nucleotides align to TRBD2. The CDR3 sequence is 17 residues long. CDR1 is SGHDT, CDR2 YYEEEE, per germline. V gave up 5 bases and J gave up 4 bases; unmatched junction bases: 11. The CDR3 nucleotides are TGTGCCAGCAGATTACGCGCACTAGCGGGAGGGCGAGAGACCCAGTACTTC. It yields the protein CASRLRALAGGRETQYF. Full variable domain (remainder filled in from reference TRBV5-6 and TRBJ2-5): DAGVTQSPTHLIKTRGQQVTLRCSPKSGHDTVSWYQQALGQGPQFIFQYYEEEERQRGNFPDRFSGHQFPNYSSELNVNALLLGDSALYLCASRLRALAGGRETQYFGPGTRLLVL.

V usage is TRBV15 and J usage is TRBJ2-3; TRBD1 matches 7 bases. The CDR3 is made up of 15 amino acids. The V gene's germline CDR1 is LNHNV and CDR2 YYDKDF (reference sequence). J was trimmed by 2 bases and V by 1 base; bases with no gene match: 3. CDR3 protein: CATSRAQGITDTQYF. In nucleotides, the CDR3 is TGTGCCACCAGCAGAGCACAGGGGATCACAGATACGCAGTATTTT. Filled out from reference TRBV15 and TRBJ2-3, the complete variable domain reads DAMVIQNPRYQVTQFGKPVTLSCSQTLNHNVMYWYQQKSSQAPKLLFHYYDKDFNNEADTPDNFQSRRPNTSFCFLDIRSPGLGDTAMYLCATSRAQGITDTQYFGPGTRLTVL.